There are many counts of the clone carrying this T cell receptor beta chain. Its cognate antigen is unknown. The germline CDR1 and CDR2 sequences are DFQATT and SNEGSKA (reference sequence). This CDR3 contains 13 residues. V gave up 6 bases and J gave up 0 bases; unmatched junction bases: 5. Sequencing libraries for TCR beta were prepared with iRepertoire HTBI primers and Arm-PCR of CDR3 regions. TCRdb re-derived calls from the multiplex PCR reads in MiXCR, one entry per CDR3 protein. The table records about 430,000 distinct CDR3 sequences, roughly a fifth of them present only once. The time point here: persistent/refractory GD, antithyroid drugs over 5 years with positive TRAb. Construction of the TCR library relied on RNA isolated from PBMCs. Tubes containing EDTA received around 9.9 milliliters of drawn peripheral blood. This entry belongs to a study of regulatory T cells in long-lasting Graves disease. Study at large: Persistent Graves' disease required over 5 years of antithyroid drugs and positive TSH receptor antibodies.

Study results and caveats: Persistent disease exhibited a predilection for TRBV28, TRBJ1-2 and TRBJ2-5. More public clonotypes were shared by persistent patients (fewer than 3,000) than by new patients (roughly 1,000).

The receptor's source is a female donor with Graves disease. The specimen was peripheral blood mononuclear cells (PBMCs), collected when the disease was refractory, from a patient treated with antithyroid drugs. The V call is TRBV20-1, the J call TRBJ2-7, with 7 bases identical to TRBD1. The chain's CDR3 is CSAPGGFSYEQYF. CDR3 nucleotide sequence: TGCAGTGCCCCAGGGGGATTCTCCTACGAGCAGTACTTC.